This T cell receptor beta chain derives from a study of OX40 agonist ivuxolimab in advanced cancers. The V end was cut by 0 bases, the J end by 6 bases, with 6 bases between. The CDR3 has 13 residues. The germline V gene has CDR1 ENHRY and CDR2 SYGVKD. Profiled with immunoSEQ multiplex PCR; TCRdb holds only in-frame clones, not every one. Altogether around 67,000 clones are present, about 81% being singletons, with the ten largest covering less than 3%. The TCR originated in an adult with an advanced solid tumor such as melanoma, head and neck, liver or kidney cancer. The chain carries TRBV10-3 and TRBJ1-5; no firm D call. The sample consisted of CD4+ or CD8+ T cells sorted from blood, taken in a trial of the OX40 agonist ivuxolimab. CDR3 bases: TGTGCCATCAGTGAGTCGACGAGTCAGCCCCAGCATTTT. This encodes CAISESTSQPQHF.